The entry that follows covers one T cell receptor beta chain sequence. Its antigen is unknown. TCRdb used MiXCR to reprocess the reads, holding one entry per CDR3 protein. The sample lists about 700,000 distinct CDR3 sequences; 30% to 40% were seen once. The CDR3 is made up of 14 amino acids. CDR1 is SEHNR, CDR2 FQNEAQ, per germline (reference sequence). The ends lost 5 bases at V and 5 bases at J; junction bases unmatched: 4. This sample stems from a study of T cell repertoires in cytomegalovirus infection. Study as a whole: Public TCR beta signatures were indicative of both CMV infection and a matching HLA type.

General study points: Carriers of CMV and the relevant HLA type were discriminated by public TCR beta frequency. CMV-specific TCR beta clonotypes restricted by HLA-C dominated the ex vivo response.

The sequence came from a human donor in good health (CMV status not recorded). Some clones in this sample may be carry-over from other donors' samples. Source: cultured PBMCs, taken from culture after CMV antigen stimulation. The rearrangement links TRBV7-9 to TRBJ2-1; 9 nucleotides agree with TRBD2. DNA of the CDR3: TGTGCCAGCAGCGCAAGCGGGGGGAACAATGAGCAGTTCTTC. It encodes CASSASGGNNEQFF.